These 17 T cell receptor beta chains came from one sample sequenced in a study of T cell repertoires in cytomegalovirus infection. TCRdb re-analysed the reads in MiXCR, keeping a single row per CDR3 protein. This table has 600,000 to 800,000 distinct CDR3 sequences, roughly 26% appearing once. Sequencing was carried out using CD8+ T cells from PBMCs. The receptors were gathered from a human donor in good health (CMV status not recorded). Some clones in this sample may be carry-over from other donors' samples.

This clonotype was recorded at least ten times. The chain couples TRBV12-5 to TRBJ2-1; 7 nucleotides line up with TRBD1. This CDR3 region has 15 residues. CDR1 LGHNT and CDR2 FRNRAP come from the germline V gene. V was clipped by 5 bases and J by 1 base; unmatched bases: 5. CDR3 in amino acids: CASGNDRVSYNEQFF. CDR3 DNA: TGTGCTAGTGGTAACGACAGGGTGTCCTACAATGAGCAGTTCTTC.

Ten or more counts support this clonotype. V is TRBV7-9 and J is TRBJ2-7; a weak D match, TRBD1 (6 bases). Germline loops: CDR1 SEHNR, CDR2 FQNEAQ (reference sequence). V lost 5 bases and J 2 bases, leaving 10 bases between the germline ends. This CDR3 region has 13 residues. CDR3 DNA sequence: TGTGCCAGCAGCGCGGACAGCCCCTACGAGCAGTACTTC. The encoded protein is CASSADSPYEQYF.

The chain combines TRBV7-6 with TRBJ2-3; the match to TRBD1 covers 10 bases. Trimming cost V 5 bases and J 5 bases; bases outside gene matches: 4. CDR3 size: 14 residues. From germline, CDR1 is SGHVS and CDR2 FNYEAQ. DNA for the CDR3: TGTGCCAGCAGCCGGACAGGGGGAATAGATACGCAGTATTTT. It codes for CASSRTGGIDTQYF.

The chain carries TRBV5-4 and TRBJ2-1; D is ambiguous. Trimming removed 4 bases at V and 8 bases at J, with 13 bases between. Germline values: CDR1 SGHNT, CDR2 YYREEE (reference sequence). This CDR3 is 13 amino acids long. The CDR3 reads CASSHRGGDEQFF. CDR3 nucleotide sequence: TGTGCCAGCAGCCACCGTGGTGGGGATGAGCAGTTCTTC.

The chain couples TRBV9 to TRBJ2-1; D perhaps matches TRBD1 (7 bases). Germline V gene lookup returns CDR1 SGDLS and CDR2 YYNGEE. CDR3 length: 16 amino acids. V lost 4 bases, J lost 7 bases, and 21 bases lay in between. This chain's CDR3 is CASSPGGGSLWNEQFF. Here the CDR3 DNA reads TGTGCCAGCAGCCCCGGAGGGGGCTCTTTGTGGAATGAGCAGTTCTTC.

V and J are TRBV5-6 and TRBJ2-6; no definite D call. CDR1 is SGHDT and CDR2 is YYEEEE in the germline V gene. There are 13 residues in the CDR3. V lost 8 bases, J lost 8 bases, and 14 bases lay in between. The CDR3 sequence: CASSLRVPNVLTF. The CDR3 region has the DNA TGTGCCAGTAGTCTTAGGGTCCCCAACGTCCTGACTTTC. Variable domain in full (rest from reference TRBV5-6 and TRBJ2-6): DAGVTQSPTHLIKTRGQQVTLRCSPKSGHDTVSWYQQALGQGPQFIFQYYEEEERQRGNFPDRFSGHQFPNYSSELNVNALLLGDSALYLCASSLRVPNVLTFGAGSRLTVL.

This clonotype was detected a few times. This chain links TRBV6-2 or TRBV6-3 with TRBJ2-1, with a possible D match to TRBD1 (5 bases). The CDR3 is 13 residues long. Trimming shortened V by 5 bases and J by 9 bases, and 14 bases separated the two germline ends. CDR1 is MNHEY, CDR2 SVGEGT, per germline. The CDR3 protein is CASSRTGNREQFF. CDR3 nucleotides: TGTGCCAGCAGTCGAACAGGCAATCGTGAGCAGTTCTTC.

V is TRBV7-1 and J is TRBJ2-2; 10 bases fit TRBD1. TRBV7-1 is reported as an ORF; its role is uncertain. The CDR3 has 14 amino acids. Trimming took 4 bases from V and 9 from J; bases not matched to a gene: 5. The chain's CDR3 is CASSWDRGDRELFF. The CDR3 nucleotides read TGTGCCAGCAGCTGGGACAGGGGAGACCGGGAGCTGTTTTTT.

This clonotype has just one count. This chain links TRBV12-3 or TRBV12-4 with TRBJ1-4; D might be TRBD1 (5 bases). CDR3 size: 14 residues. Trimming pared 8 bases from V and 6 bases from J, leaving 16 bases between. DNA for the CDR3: TGTGCCAGCGCCTCCGGGACTGATTATGAAAAACTGTTTTTT. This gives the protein CASASGTDYEKLFF.

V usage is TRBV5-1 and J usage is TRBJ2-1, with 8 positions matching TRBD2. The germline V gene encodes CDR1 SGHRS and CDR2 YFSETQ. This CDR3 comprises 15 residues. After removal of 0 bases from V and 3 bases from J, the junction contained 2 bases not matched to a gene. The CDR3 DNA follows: TGCGCCAGCAGCTTGGGCGGGGGGAACTACAATGAGCAGTTCTTC. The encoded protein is CASSLGGGNYNEQFF. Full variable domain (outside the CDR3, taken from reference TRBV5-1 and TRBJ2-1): KAGVTQTPRYLIKTRGQQVTLSCSPISGHRSVSWYQQTPGQGLQFLFEYFSETQRNKGNFPGRFSGRQFSNSRSEMNVSTLELGDSALYLCASSLGGGNYNEQFFGPGTRLTVL.

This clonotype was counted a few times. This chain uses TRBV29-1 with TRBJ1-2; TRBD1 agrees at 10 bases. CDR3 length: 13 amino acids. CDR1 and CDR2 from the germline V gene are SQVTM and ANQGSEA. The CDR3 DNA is TGCAGTGGATTGGGACAGGGGAACTATGGCTACACCTTC. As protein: CSGLGQGNYGYTF.

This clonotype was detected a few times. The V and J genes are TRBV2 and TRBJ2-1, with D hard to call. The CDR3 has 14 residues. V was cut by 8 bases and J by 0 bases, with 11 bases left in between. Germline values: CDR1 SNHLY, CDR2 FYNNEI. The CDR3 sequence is CASLGISSYNEQFF. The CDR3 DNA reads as TGTGCCAGCCTAGGGATTAGCTCCTACAATGAGCAGTTCTTC.

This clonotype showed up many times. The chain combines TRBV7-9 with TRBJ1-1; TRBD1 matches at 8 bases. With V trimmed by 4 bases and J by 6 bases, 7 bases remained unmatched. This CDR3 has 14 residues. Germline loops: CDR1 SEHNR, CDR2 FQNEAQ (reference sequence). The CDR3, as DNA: TGTGCCAGCAGCTCGCAGGGGGCTCTTTCTGAAGCTTTCTTT. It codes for CASSSQGALSEAFF.

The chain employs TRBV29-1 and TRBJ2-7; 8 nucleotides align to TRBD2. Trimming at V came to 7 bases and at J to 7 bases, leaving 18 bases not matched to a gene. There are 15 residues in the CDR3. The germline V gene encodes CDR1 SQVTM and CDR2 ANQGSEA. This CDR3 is CSAGGGPETLREQYF. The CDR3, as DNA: TGCAGCGCCGGGGGGGGACCGGAGACACTACGAGAGCAGTACTTC.

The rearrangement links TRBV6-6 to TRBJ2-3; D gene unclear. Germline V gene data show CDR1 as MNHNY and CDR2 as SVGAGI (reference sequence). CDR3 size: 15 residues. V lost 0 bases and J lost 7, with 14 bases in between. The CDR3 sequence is CASSYSGSVQYTQYF. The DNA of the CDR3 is TGTGCCAGCAGTTACTCGGGTTCCGTCCAATATACGCAGTATTTT.

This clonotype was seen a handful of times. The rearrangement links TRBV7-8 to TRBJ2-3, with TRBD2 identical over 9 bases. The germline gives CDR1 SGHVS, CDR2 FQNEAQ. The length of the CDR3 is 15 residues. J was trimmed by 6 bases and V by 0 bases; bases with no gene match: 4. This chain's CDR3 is CASSLAGGGGDTQYF. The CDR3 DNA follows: TGTGCCAGCAGCTTAGCCGGCGGGGGGGGGGATACGCAGTATTTT.

CDR3 DNA sequence: TGTGCCAGCAGTGAATGGGACAGGGATTCCTACGAGCAGTACTTC. This encodes CASSEWDRDSYEQYF. The V gene is TRBV25-1, the J gene TRBJ2-7; 9 bases map to TRBD1. The CDR3 loop spans 15 amino acids. CDR1 is MGHDK and CDR2 is SYGVNS in the germline V gene. V was pared by 1 base and J by 1 base, with 2 bases of the junction left unmatched.